A selection of T cell receptor beta chains follows, all from one sample in a study of blood T cell repertoires in COVID-19. Sequencing used immunoSEQ multiplex PCR; TCRdb keeps in-frame clones, though not all of them. The sample lists tens of thousands of clones; roughly 76% were seen once. Sequencing input: peripheral blood. The receptors originated from a man older than 75 with COVID-19, enrolled during active disease. The CDR3 runs from the conserved cysteine through the conserved F or W. D genes are given only for firm matches. Size values are once, few and many counts, or a class for expanded clones, and some rows have none.

V gene: TRBV3-1/TRBV3-2; J gene: TRBJ1-2; D gene: -; clone size: -; CDR3 protein: CASSQRSDRYNYGYTF; CDR3 DNA: TGTGCCAGCAGCCAAAGGTCGGACAGATATAACTATGGCTACACCTTC
V gene: TRBV19; J gene: TRBJ1-2; D gene: -; clone size: -; CDR3 protein: CASRRKSVTVYNYGYTF; CDR3 DNA: TGTGCCAGTAGGAGAAAATCCGTGACAGTATATAACTATGGCTACACCTTC
V gene: TRBV28; J gene: TRBJ2-7; D gene: TRBD2; clone size: -; CDR3 protein: CASRAGGNYEQYF; CDR3 DNA: TGTGCCAGCAGGGCGGGAGGGAATTACGAGCAGTACTTC
V gene: TRBV29-1; J gene: TRBJ1-1; D gene: -; clone size: -; CDR3 protein: CSAGGGRGTEAFF; CDR3 DNA: TGCAGCGCTGGGGGGGGCAGGGGCACTGAAGCTTTCTTT
V gene: TRBV6-2/TRBV6-3; J gene: TRBJ2-3; D gene: TRBD2; clone size: -; CDR3 protein: CASSWTSGRPPDTQYF; CDR3 DNA: TGTGCCAGCAGTTGGACTAGCGGGAGACCCCCAGATACGCAGTATTTT
V gene: TRBV28; J gene: TRBJ1-4; D gene: TRBD1; clone size: -; CDR3 protein: CASITTGGNEKLFF; CDR3 DNA: TGTGCCAGCATCACGACAGGGGGGAATGAAAAACTGTTTTTT
V gene: TRBV11-2; J gene: TRBJ1-5; D gene: TRBD1; clone size: -; CDR3 protein: CASSFTTGGDQPQHF; CDR3 DNA: TGTGCCAGCAGCTTTACAACAGGGGGCGATCAGCCCCAGCATTTT
V gene: TRBV7-9; J gene: TRBJ1-1; D gene: TRBD1; clone size: -; CDR3 protein: CASSDGQGDLNTEAFF; CDR3 DNA: TGTGCCAGCAGCGACGGACAGGGGGATTTGAACACTGAAGCTTTCTTT
V gene: TRBV11-1; J gene: TRBJ2-1; D gene: TRBD2; clone size: few; CDR3 protein: CASSTLGGNSYNEQFF; CDR3 DNA: TGTGCCAGCAGTACTCTCGGGGGGAACTCCTACAATGAGCAGTTCTTC
V gene: TRBV7-2; J gene: TRBJ2-2; D gene: TRBD2; clone size: -; CDR3 protein: CASSLILGLAGSGELFF; CDR3 DNA: TGTGCCAGCAGCTTAATTTTAGGGCTAGCGGGGTCCGGGGAGCTGTTTTTT
V gene: TRBV7-8; J gene: TRBJ2-2; D gene: TRBD2; clone size: -; CDR3 protein: CASSLAAGGANTGELFF; CDR3 DNA: TGTGCCAGCAGCTTAGCGGCGGGAGGGGCGAACACCGGGGAGCTGTTTTTT
V gene: TRBV5-4; J gene: TRBJ2-3; D gene: -; clone size: -; CDR3 protein: CASSPDFGFTDTQYF; CDR3 DNA: TGTGCCAGCAGCCCCGACTTCGGTTTCACAGATACGCAGTATTTT
V gene: TRBV13; J gene: TRBJ1-6; D gene: -; clone size: few; CDR3 protein: CASSLGGDSPLHF; CDR3 DNA: TGTGCCAGCAGCTTAGGGGGCGATTCACCCCTCCACTTT
V gene: TRBV6-5; J gene: TRBJ2-7; D gene: -; clone size: -; CDR3 protein: CASSYSYGNSYEQYF; CDR3 DNA: TGTGCCAGCAGTTACTCTTACGGGAACTCCTACGAGCAGTACTTC
V gene: TRBV12-3/TRBV12-4; J gene: TRBJ1-5; D gene: -; clone size: -; CDR3 protein: CASSFDGDQPQHF; CDR3 DNA: TGTGCCAGCAGTTTTGACGGGGATCAGCCCCAGCATTTT
V gene: TRBV5-1; J gene: TRBJ2-3; D gene: -; clone size: -; CDR3 protein: CASSLGQTTDTQYF; CDR3 DNA: TGCGCCAGCAGCTTGGGACAGACCACAGATACGCAGTATTTT
V gene: TRBV19; J gene: TRBJ2-7; D gene: -; clone size: -; CDR3 protein: CASSTWGASYEQYF; CDR3 DNA: TGTGCCAGTAGTACCTGGGGAGCATCCTACGAGCAGTACTTC
V gene: TRBV2; J gene: TRBJ2-2; D gene: -; clone size: -; CDR3 protein: CASRELTSTGELFF; CDR3 DNA: TGTGCCAGCAGGGAATTGACAAGCACCGGGGAGCTGTTTTTT
V gene: TRBV19; J gene: TRBJ1-6; D gene: -; clone size: -; CDR3 protein: CASSADSSSYNSPLHF; CDR3 DNA: TGTGCCAGTAGTGCGGACTCGAGCTCCTATAATTCACCCCTCCACTTT
V gene: TRBV9; J gene: TRBJ2-1; D gene: -; clone size: -; CDR3 protein: CASSVVDYEQFF; CDR3 DNA: TGTGCCAGCAGCGTAGTGGACTATGAGCAGTTCTTC
V gene: TRBV7-2; J gene: TRBJ2-1; D gene: -; clone size: -; CDR3 protein: CASSLSGQPYNEQFF; CDR3 DNA: TGTGCCAGCAGCTTAAGTGGGCAGCCCTACAATGAGCAGTTCTTC
V gene: TRBV11-2; J gene: TRBJ1-2; D gene: -; clone size: -; CDR3 protein: CASNVGGPTSYGYTF; CDR3 DNA: TGTGCCAGCAACGTCGGGGGGCCGACTTCCTATGGCTACACCTTC
V gene: TRBV30; J gene: TRBJ2-3; D gene: TRBD1; clone size: -; CDR3 protein: CAWSVGQAHTQYF; CDR3 DNA: TGTGCCTGGAGTGTAGGACAGGCCCATACGCAGTATTTT
V gene: TRBV7-2; J gene: TRBJ2-7; D gene: TRBD1; clone size: -; CDR3 protein: CASSGPGQGFEQYF; CDR3 DNA: TGTGCCAGCAGCGGACCGGGACAGGGTTTCGAGCAGTACTTC
V gene: TRBV27; J gene: TRBJ1-2; D gene: -; clone size: -; CDR3 protein: CASSPGGRGGYTF; CDR3 DNA: TGTGCCAGCAGTCCCGGGGGACGAGGGGGCTACACCTTC
V gene: TRBV28; J gene: TRBJ1-2; D gene: TRBD1; clone size: -; CDR3 protein: CASRPVGRTGVDGYTF; CDR3 DNA: TGTGCCAGCAGACCCGTGGGGCGGACAGGGGTCGATGGCTACACCTTC
V gene: TRBV6-2/TRBV6-3; J gene: TRBJ2-1; D gene: TRBD2; clone size: -; CDR3 protein: CASSPRWGGSYNEQFF; CDR3 DNA: TGTGCCAGCAGTCCCCGCTGGGGGGGGTCCTACAATGAGCAGTTCTTC